A single sample is the source of the 28 T cell receptor beta chains below, sequenced in a study of vaccination and CD4 T cells after COVID-19. Treatment denoted: roughly 11-day PBMC culture with coronavirus spike peptide pools or control peptides (ViraFEST assay). The study sequenced cultured CD4+ T cell DNA using the Oncomine TCR Beta short-read assay. TCRdb re-derived calls from the PCR reads in MiXCR, one entry per CDR3 protein. The sample has 21,000 or so distinct CDR3 sequences; under 75% are singletons. No antigens are known for them. Sequencing used CD4+ T cells from blood, cultured in vitro. The receptors stem from a human donor who had recovered from COVID-19.

This clonotype was counted between two and nine times. The chain recombines TRBV6-1 with TRBJ2-5; 7 bases line up with TRBD2. Germline CDR1 reads MNHNS; CDR2 reads SASEGT. The V segment lost 7 bases and the J segment 0 bases; nucleotides outside the gene matches: 2. The length of the CDR3 is 13 residues. The CDR3 nucleotides read TGTGCCAGCACCGGGAGGAACCAAGAGACCCAGTACTTC. Amino acid sequence: CASTGRNQETQYF.

This clonotype was counted once. V gene TRBV6-5 combines with J gene TRBJ2-1, with 8 bases aligning to TRBD1. The CDR3 length is 15 residues. Looked up from germline, CDR1 is MNHEY and CDR2 is SVGAGI. V gave up 4 bases and J gave up 5 bases; unmatched junction bases: 7. The CDR3 protein is CASSSPRGLDNEQFF. In DNA, the CDR3 is TGTGCCAGCAGTTCCCCCAGGGGGCTGGACAATGAGCAGTTCTTC.

This CDR3 reads CASTENLNGGTIYF. CDR3 nucleotides: TGTGCCAGCACCGAAAACCTTAATGGCGGCACCATATATTTT. The V call is TRBV6-1, the J call TRBJ1-3; no firm D call. This CDR3 comprises 14 residues. Trimming cost V 7 bases and J 9 bases, with 19 bases left between them. Germline CDR1 MNHNS, CDR2 SASEGT.

This chain connects TRBV5-1 to TRBJ1-1; D not resolved. This CDR3 is built from 16 residues. The germline V gene encodes CDR1 SGHRS and CDR2 YFSETQ. V was pared by 0 bases and J by 0 bases, with 12 bases between. The CDR3, as DNA: TGCGCCAGCAGCTTGGAGATAGGGCAGGTGAACACTGAAGCTTTCTTT. It codes for CASSLEIGQVNTEAFF.

This clonotype has only a few counts. The V and J genes are TRBV20-1 and TRBJ1-5; unclear D gene. The CDR3 length is 12 residues. With 3 bases removed from V and 1 base from J, the gap between germline ends came to 4 bases. Germline values: CDR1 DFQATT, CDR2 SNEGSKA (reference sequence). This CDR3 is CSASRSNQPQHF. In DNA form, the CDR3 reads TGCAGTGCTAGCAGGAGCAATCAGCCCCAGCATTTT.

This rearrangement joins TRBV21-1 to TRBJ2-3. TRBV21-1 is a documented pseudogene. This CDR3 is built from 16 residues. The CDR3 coding sequence is TGTGCCAGCAGCAAAGGGCGACGGCCAGGTACAGATACGCAGTATTTT. It specifies CASSKGRRPGTDTQYF.

In this sample, this clonotype turned up a few times. The chain uses TRBV6-5 and TRBJ2-7; unclear D gene. Germline V gene data show CDR1 as MNHEY and CDR2 as SVGAGI. The CDR3 has 14 residues. V shed 2 bases and J shed 0 bases, with 8 bases lying between them. As DNA, the CDR3 is TGTGCCAGCAGTTACGGGCCGGCCTCCTACGAGCAGTACTTC. Translation: CASSYGPASYEQYF.

The chain combines TRBV24-1 with TRBJ2-2; unclear D gene. CDR1 and CDR2 (germline): KGHDR, SFDVKD. The ends were cut back, 0 bases at V and 4 bases at J, with 14 bases in the middle. The CDR3 is 17 residues long. Written as DNA, the CDR3 is TGTGCCACCAGTGATTTGGGATCGGCAGATTCCACCGGGGAGCTGTTTTTT. Translation: CATSDLGSADSTGELFF.

This sequence joins TRBV7-2 and TRBJ1-3; no definite D call. Trimming pared 3 bases from V and 2 bases from J, leaving 5 bases between. Germline lookup yields CDR1 SGHTA and CDR2 FQGNSA. The CDR3 is 13 residues long. The CDR3 loop reads CASSFGPGNTIYF. The CDR3, as DNA: TGTGCCAGCAGCTTTGGACCTGGAAACACCATATATTTT.

V gene TRBV7-2 combines with J gene TRBJ1-1; 8 bases agree with TRBD1. Trimming cost V 3 bases and J 1 base; bases outside gene matches: 7. Germline lookup yields CDR1 SGHTA and CDR2 FQGNSA. CDR3 length: 16 residues. The CDR3 sequence is CASSFVQGDSNTEAFF. CDR3 coding DNA: TGTGCCAGCAGCTTCGTACAGGGGGACTCGAACACTGAAGCTTTCTTT.

V usage is TRBV19 and J usage is TRBJ1-4, with D possibly matching TRBD1 (5 bases). Germline V gene sequence: CDR1 LNHDA, CDR2 SQIVND (reference sequence). The germline V and J ends were trimmed by 8 bases and 0 bases, with 13 bases remaining between them. The CDR3 has 15 amino acids. This CDR3 is CASGGLGATNEKLFF. The CDR3 DNA sequence: TGTGCCAGTGGGGGTCTCGGGGCAACTAATGAAAAACTGTTTTTT.

V is TRBV7-2 and J is TRBJ2-1; D is ambiguous. The CDR3 contains 13 residues. Germline V gene sequence: CDR1 SGHTA, CDR2 FQGNSA. Between the trimmed V and J ends, which lost 2 bases and 5 bases, there was a span of 7 bases. The CDR3 nucleotides are TGTGCCAGCAGCTTACGGGCTGACAATGAGCAGTTCTTC. Its protein product is CASSLRADNEQFF.

The genes are TRBV7-2 and TRBJ1-5; D possibly corresponds to TRBD1 (5 bases). Germline-derived CDR1 and CDR2 are SGHTA and FQGNSA. The germline V and J ends were trimmed by 3 bases and 1 base, with 10 bases remaining between them. CDR3 size: 15 residues. CDR3 loop: CASSFQGGSNQPQHF. CDR3 sequence (DNA): TGTGCCAGCAGCTTCCAGGGTGGCAGCAATCAGCCCCAGCATTTT.

This rearrangement joins TRBV15 to TRBJ2-7, with D maybe TRBD2 (6 bases). The CDR3 has 14 residues. From germline, CDR1 is LNHNV and CDR2 YYDKDF (reference sequence). Trimming took 0 bases from V and 5 from J, leaving 11 bases between them. CDR3 in amino acids: CATSRDSGGNEQYF. As DNA, the CDR3 is TGTGCCACCAGCAGAGATAGTGGGGGGAACGAGCAGTACTTC.

This chain links TRBV7-2 with TRBJ2-7, with a possible D match to TRBD1 (6 bases). The CDR3 is 15 amino acids. CDR1 and CDR2 (germline): SGHTA, FQGNSA. V lost 7 bases to trimming and J lost 5 bases, with 21 bases between them. The CDR3 region is CASTDNGQGFNEQYF. The CDR3 coding sequence is TGTGCCAGCACCGATAACGGCCAGGGGTTTAACGAGCAGTACTTC. The full variable domain, its missing parts supplied by reference TRBV7-2 and TRBJ2-7, is GAGVSQSPSNKVTEKGKDVELRCDPISGHTALYWYRQSLGQGLEFLIYFQGNSAPDKSGLPSDRFSAERTGGSVSTLTIQRTQQEDSAVYLCASTDNGQGFNEQYFGPGTRLTVT.

The CDR3 sequence is CSANRPGTQPQHF. The CDR3, as DNA: TGCAGTGCTAACCGACCAGGGACCCAGCCCCAGCATTTT. The rearrangement uses TRBV20-1 and TRBJ1-5; tentative D call: TRBD1 (5 bases). Deletions cut 4 bases from V and 7 bases from J, with 14 bases between. The CDR3 has 13 amino acids. Germline lookup yields CDR1 DFQATT and CDR2 SNEGSKA (reference sequence).

The chain uses TRBV20-1 and TRBJ2-7; D is unclear. The length of the CDR3 is 15 residues. V lost 3 bases to trimming and J lost 5 bases, with 20 bases between them. Germline CDR1 and CDR2: DFQATT and SNEGSKA (reference sequence). CDR3 region: CSARAGAGIFDEQYF. CDR3 in DNA: TGCAGTGCTAGGGCCGGAGCTGGGATTTTTGACGAGCAGTACTTC.

Only one count was recorded for this clonotype. The rearrangement links TRBV28 to TRBJ1-5, with TRBD1 matching over 9 bases. V was clipped by 4 bases and J by 2 bases; unmatched bases: 3. Germline V gene lookup returns CDR1 MDHEN and CDR2 SYDVKM. The CDR3 sequence is 15 residues long. DNA of the CDR3: TGTGCCAGCAGTTCGCACAGGGGGCGCAATCAGCCCCAGCATTTT. As protein: CASSSHRGRNQPQHF.

The chain links TRBV2 to TRBJ1-5; D may be TRBD1 (5 bases). This CDR3 is built from 13 residues. V lost 8 bases and J lost 4, with 12 bases in between. Germline values: CDR1 SNHLY, CDR2 FYNNEI. Here the CDR3 DNA reads TGTGCCAGCCGGGGGAATGAGAATCAGCCCCAGCATTTT. As protein: CASRGNENQPQHF.

The chain couples TRBV19 to TRBJ1-2; D is uncertain. Trimming took 5 bases from V and 6 from J, leaving 13 bases between them. The germline V gene encodes CDR1 LNHDA and CDR2 SQIVND (reference sequence). This CDR3 is 13 amino acids long. The CDR3 spells CASSPGRRNGYTF. CDR3 nucleotides: TGTGCCAGTAGTCCTGGTCGGCGGAATGGCTACACCTTC.

The chain couples TRBV24-1 to TRBJ2-7, with 10 bases matching TRBD1. The CDR3 length is 11 residues. The germline V gene has CDR1 KGHDR and CDR2 SFDVKD. J lost 13 bases, V lost 7 bases, and 6 bases had no gene match. The CDR3 here is CATSEGTGVYF. The CDR3 region has the DNA TGTGCCACCAGCGAAGGGACAGGGGTTTACTTC.

This clonotype was seen more than once but under ten times. This sequence joins TRBV7-9 and TRBJ1-5; perhaps TRBD1 as D (6 bases). The V end lost 1 base, the J end lost 6 bases, and 19 bases lay between the germline ends. This CDR3 is built from 17 residues. Germline V CDR1 and CDR2: SEHNR, FQNEAQ (reference sequence). The CDR3 DNA follows: TGTGCCAGCAGCTTAGGAGGGGGTATGGGATCCGGTCAGCCCCAGCATTTT. Amino acid sequence: CASSLGGGMGSGQPQHF. The full variable domain, rest sourced from reference TRBV7-9 and TRBJ1-5, is DTGVSQNPRHKITKRGQNVTFRCDPISEHNRLYWYRQTLGQGPEFLTYFQNEAQLEKSRLLSDRFSAERPKGSFSTLEIQRTEQGDSAMYLCASSLGGGMGSGQPQHFGDGTRLSIL.

CDR3 in amino acids: CASSYERGVQPQHF. As DNA, the CDR3 is TGTGCCAGCAGTTACGAACGGGGGGTGCAGCCCCAGCATTTT. The gene calls are TRBV6-5 and TRBJ1-5; possibly TRBD1 for D (5 bases). The germline gives CDR1 MNHEY, CDR2 SVGAGI. The CDR3 length is 14 residues. Trimming left V 2 bases short and J 7 bases short, with 12 bases between.

The rearrangement links TRBV5-1 to TRBJ1-2, with 7 bases fitting TRBD1. This CDR3 contains 12 residues. The germline CDR1 and CDR2 sequences are SGHRS and YFSETQ. With V trimmed by 2 bases and J by 8 bases, 3 bases remained unmatched. The CDR3 region is CASSLQGTGYTF. The CDR3 DNA reads TGCGCCAGCAGCTTACAGGGGACCGGCTACACCTTC.

The genes are TRBV6-1 and TRBJ1-3, with D perhaps TRBD1 (6 bases). V was cut by 7 bases and J by 0 bases, with 19 bases left in between. CDR3 size: 17 residues. Germline V gene data show CDR1 as MNHNS and CDR2 as SASEGT. CDR3 region: CASTNQPTGLSGNTIYF. DNA for the CDR3: TGTGCCAGCACCAACCAGCCGACAGGCCTCTCTGGAAACACCATATATTTT.

Only a few counts were recorded for this clonotype. The CDR3 spells CAWSLNRGHRGRQPQHF. CDR3 coding DNA: TGTGCCTGGAGTCTCAACAGGGGCCACCGGGGGCGGCAGCCCCAGCATTTT. The chain combines TRBV30 with TRBJ1-5; TRBD1 matches at 7 bases. The CDR3 length is 17 residues. V lost 2 bases, J lost 7 bases, and 17 bases stayed unmatched. From germline, CDR1 is GTSNPN and CDR2 SVGIG (reference sequence).

The chain employs TRBV11-2 and TRBJ2-1; 11 nucleotides align to TRBD2. Germline lookup yields CDR1 SGHAT and CDR2 FQNNGV. V trimming: 4 bases; J trimming: 2 bases; junction bases outside the gene matches: 1. The CDR3 runs 15 residues. The CDR3 nucleotides read TGTGCCAGCAGCTATAGCGGGAGGGCCTACAATGAGCAGTTCTTC. Translated: CASSYSGRAYNEQFF. The variable domain in full, completed from reference TRBV11-2 and TRBJ2-1, reads EAGVAQSPRYKIIEKRQSVAFWCNPISGHATLYWYQQILGQGPKLLIQFQNNGVVDDSQLPKDRFSAERLKGVDSTLKIQPAKLEDSAVYLCASSYSGRAYNEQFFGPGTRLTVL.

This clonotype showed up just once. This rearrangement joins TRBV29-1 to TRBJ1-1; maybe TRBD1 (5 bases). Trimming removed 1 base at V and 1 base at J, with 16 bases between. Germline V gene lookup returns CDR1 SQVTM and CDR2 ANQGSEA. CDR3 size: 16 residues. The CDR3 sequence: CSVEGAWGTRNTEAFF. The CDR3 DNA sequence: TGCAGCGTTGAAGGGGCCTGGGGGACCCGGAACACTGAAGCTTTCTTT. The full variable domain, with the rest looked up from reference TRBV29-1 and TRBJ1-1, is SAVISQKPSRDICQRGTSLTIQCQVDSQVTMMFWYRQQPGQSLTLIATANQGSEATYESGFVIDKFPISRPNLTFSTLTVSNMSPEDSSIYLCSVEGAWGTRNTEAFFGQGTRLTVV.